This TCR beta chain was found in a study of T-cell reconstitution after alpha-beta-depleted transplantation in children. General study points: Several hundred expanded graft clones reportedly supplied alpha-beta T cells about two months after transplant.

TCRbeta library preparation incorporated unique molecular identifiers. Each CDR3 protein is one row after TCRdb ran MiXCR on the PCR reads. The table shows around 370,000 distinct CDR3 sequences, with 15% to 20% occurring only once. CDR3 length: 15 residues. Between the trimmed V and J ends, which lost 1 base and 2 bases, there was a span of 13 bases. CDR1 is SQVTM and CDR2 is ANQGSEA in the germline V gene. As concerns this clonotype: The antigen is unknown.

The rearrangement joins TRBV29-1 to TRBJ2-3, with a possible D match to TRBD2 (6 bases). Sequenced here: PBMCs, mostly from graft donor cells, sampled 360 days after TCRalphabeta/CD19-depleted stem cell transplant. This sequence was found in a male patient aged 2 to 10 who had a stem cell transplant for acute lymphoblastic leukemia, so the T cells may come from the graft donor. CDR3 region: CSVEVLGRNTDTQYF. The CDR3 DNA reads TGCAGCGTTGAAGTCTTGGGGAGGAACACAGATACGCAGTATTTT.